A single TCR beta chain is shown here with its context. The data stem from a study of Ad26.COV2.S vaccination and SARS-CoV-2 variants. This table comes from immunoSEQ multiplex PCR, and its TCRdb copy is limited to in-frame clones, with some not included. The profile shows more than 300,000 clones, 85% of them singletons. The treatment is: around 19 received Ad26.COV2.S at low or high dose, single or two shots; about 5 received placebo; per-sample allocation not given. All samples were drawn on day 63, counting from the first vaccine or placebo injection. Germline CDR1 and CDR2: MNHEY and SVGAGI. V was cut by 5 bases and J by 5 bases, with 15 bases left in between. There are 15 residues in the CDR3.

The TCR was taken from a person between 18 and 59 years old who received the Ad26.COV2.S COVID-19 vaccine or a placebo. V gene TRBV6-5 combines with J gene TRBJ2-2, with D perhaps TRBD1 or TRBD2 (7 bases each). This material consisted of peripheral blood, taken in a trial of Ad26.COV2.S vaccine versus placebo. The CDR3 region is CASSTTGEGTGELFF. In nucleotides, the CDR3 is TGTGCCAGCAGTACAACAGGGGAGGGTACCGGGGAGCTGTTTTTT.